These 12 T cell receptor beta chains were all obtained from the same sample, sequenced in a study of shared clonotypes between healthy human individuals. TCRdb's copy holds only in-frame clones and misses some; the assay was immunoSEQ multiplex PCR. This sample has about 2.4 million clones, with under 95% found just once. Source material: naive CD4+ T cells from PBMCs. Subset specified: CD45RA+ positively selected. The receptors derive from a man younger than 35 in good health. Some clones in this sample may be carry-over from other donors' samples.

V usage is TRBV7-3 and J usage is TRBJ2-5, with a weak D call TRBD1 (5 bases). Germline values: CDR1 SGHTA, CDR2 FQGTGA. Trimming took 5 bases from V and 2 from J, leaving 18 bases between them. CDR3 length equals 16 residues. As DNA, the CDR3 is TGTGCCAGCAGCAACCTCCCCCGACAGCCACAAGAGACCCAGTACTTC. Translation gives CASSNLPRQPQETQYF. Using reference TRBV7-3 and TRBJ2-5 for the parts outside the CDR3, the full variable domain is GAGVSQTPSNKVTEKGKYVELRCDPISGHTALYWYRQSLGQGPEFLIYFQGTGAADDSGLPNDRFFAVRPEGSVSTLKIQRTERGDSAVYLCASSNLPRQPQETQYFGPGTRLLVL.

The V and J genes are TRBV10-3 and TRBJ1-1; tentative D call: TRBD1 (6 bases). Germline-derived CDR1 and CDR2 are ENHRY and SYGVKD. This CDR3 is 13 amino acids long. The V and J ends lost 10 bases and 2 bases respectively, with 14 bases between them. CDR3 bases: TGTGCCACCGCCGTCGGGGGCAACACTGAAGCTTTCTTT. Translating it yields CATAVGGNTEAFF.

V gene TRBV6-1 combines with J gene TRBJ2-7; 9 bases fit TRBD1. J gave up 6 bases and V 4 bases, and 7 bases lay outside the gene matches. Germline CDR1 and CDR2: MNHNS and SASEGT. This CDR3 has 14 amino acids. CDR3 region: CASSVGQGWLEQYF. In nucleotides, the CDR3 is TGTGCCAGCAGTGTCGGACAGGGGTGGCTCGAGCAGTACTTC.

This clone was seen once. The chain joins TRBV2 to TRBJ2-2; 11 nucleotides match TRBD2. The CDR3 is made up of 15 amino acids. Trimming at V came to 2 bases and at J to 5 bases, leaving 1 base not matched to a gene. CDR1 and CDR2 from the germline V gene are SNHLY and FYNNEI. CDR3 protein: CASSETSGRTGELFF. The CDR3 nucleotides read TGTGCCAGCAGTGAAACTAGCGGGAGAACCGGGGAGCTGTTTTTT. The full variable domain, rest sourced from reference TRBV2 and TRBJ2-2, is EPEVTQTPSHQVTQMGQEVILRCVPISNHLYFYWYRQILGQKVEFLVSFYNNEISEKSEIFDDQFSVERPDGSNFTLKIRSTKLEDSAMYFCASSETSGRTGELFFGEGSRLTVL.

The genes are TRBV18 and TRBJ1-2; D gene unclear. V was clipped by 3 bases and J by 4 bases, with 9 bases between them. CDR3 size: 13 residues. The germline V gene encodes CDR1 KGHSH and CDR2 LQKENI. The CDR3 DNA is TGTGCCAGCTCACCCGGGCCGGCCTATGGCTACACCTTC. Its translation is CASSPGPAYGYTF.

J is TRBJ2-7 and V is TRBV6-5, with a possible D match to TRBD2 (5 bases). The V end was cut by 0 bases, the J end by 3 bases, with 6 bases between. This CDR3 spans 13 amino acids. Germline CDR1 MNHEY, CDR2 SVGAGI. CDR3 in amino acids: CASSYSGIYEQYF. The CDR3 nucleotides read TGTGCCAGCAGTTACTCCGGGATCTACGAGCAGTACTTC.

The rearrangement links TRBV2 to TRBJ2-1; D call uncertain. The V gene lost 6 bases and the J gene lost 6 bases, with 12 bases spanning the gap. CDR1 is SNHLY and CDR2 is FYNNEI in the germline V gene. The CDR3 covers 13 residues. DNA for the CDR3: TGTGCCAGCAGGATAAACGGAGTCAATGAGCAGTTCTTC. Protein product: CASRINGVNEQFF.

This chain uses TRBV28 with TRBJ2-1; no reliable D call. The CDR3 extends over 16 amino acids. The V gene's germline CDR1 is MDHEN and CDR2 SYDVKM. V shed 3 bases and J shed 7 bases, with 19 bases lying between them. CDR3 in amino acids: CASSFSPPRIGNEQFF. CDR3 coding DNA: TGTGCCAGCAGTTTTAGCCCCCCTAGGATCGGTAATGAGCAGTTCTTC. The entire variable domain, with the rest obtained from reference TRBV28 and TRBJ2-1, is as follows: DVKVTQSSRYLVKRTGEKVFLECVQDMDHENMFWYRQDPGLGLRLIYFSYDVKMKEKGDIPEGYSVSREKKERFSLILESASTNQTSMYLCASSFSPPRIGNEQFFGPGTRLTVL.

Regarding this clone: At one boundary the junction diverges from the germline segment, which might be a read error. This chain links TRBV28 with TRBJ1-5; D is ambiguous. The germline V gene has CDR1 MDHEN and CDR2 SYDVKM. The CDR3 is 11 residues long. The CDR3 nucleotides read TGTGCCAGCAGTTTAAGGTCGGCCCAGCTTTTT. It codes for CASSLRSAQLF.

This clone was seen more than once but under ten times. The gene calls are TRBV7-9 and TRBJ1-1; D is uncertain. V lost 7 bases to trimming and J lost 2 bases, with 14 bases between them. Germline values: CDR1 SEHNR, CDR2 FQNEAQ (reference sequence). The CDR3 runs to 14 residues. CDR3 coding DNA: TGTGCCAGCACCACGGACCTTAAAAACACTGAAGCTTTCTTT. Its translation is CASTTDLKNTEAFF. The full variable domain, in which reference TRBV7-9 and TRBJ1-1 provide the parts outside the CDR3, is DTGVSQNPRHKITKRGQNVTFRCDPISEHNRLYWYRQTLGQGPEFLTYFQNEAQLEKSRLLSDRFSAERPKGSFSTLEIQRTEQGDSAMYLCASTTDLKNTEAFFGQGTRLTVV.

This clone was detected only once. The chain links TRBV2 to TRBJ2-7; possible D gene TRBD1, 6 bases. This CDR3 comprises 12 residues. Germline V gene data show CDR1 as SNHLY and CDR2 as FYNNEI. V lost 3 bases and J 6 bases, leaving 9 bases between the germline ends. This chain's CDR3 is CASSDTGSEQYF. The CDR3, as DNA: TGTGCCAGCAGTGATACAGGGTCCGAGCAGTACTTC.

The rearrangement uses TRBV30 and TRBJ1-6; D call uncertain. Germline V gene lookup returns CDR1 GTSNPN and CDR2 SVGIG (reference sequence). The ends were cut back, 5 bases at V and 9 bases at J, with 14 bases in the middle. The CDR3 is made up of 13 amino acids. The CDR3 DNA follows: TGTGCCTGGTGTCAGCAGTTCGGTTCACCCCTCCACTTT. Translated, it gives CAWCQQFGSPLHF.